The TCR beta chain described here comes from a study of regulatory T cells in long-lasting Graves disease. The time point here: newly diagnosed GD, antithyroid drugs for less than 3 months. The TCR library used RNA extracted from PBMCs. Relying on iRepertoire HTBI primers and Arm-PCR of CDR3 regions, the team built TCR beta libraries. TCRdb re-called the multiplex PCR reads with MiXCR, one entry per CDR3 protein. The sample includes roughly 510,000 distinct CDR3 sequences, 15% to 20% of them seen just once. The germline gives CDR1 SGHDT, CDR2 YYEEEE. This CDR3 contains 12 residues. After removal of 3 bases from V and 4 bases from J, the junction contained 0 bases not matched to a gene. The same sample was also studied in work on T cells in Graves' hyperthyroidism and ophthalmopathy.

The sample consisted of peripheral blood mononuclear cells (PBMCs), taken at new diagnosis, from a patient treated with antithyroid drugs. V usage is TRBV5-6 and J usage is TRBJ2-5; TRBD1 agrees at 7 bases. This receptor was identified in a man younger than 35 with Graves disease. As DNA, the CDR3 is TGTGCCAGCAGCTGGGACAGAGAGACCCAGTACTTC. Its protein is CASSWDRETQYF.